This TCR beta chain was obtained from a study of early T cells in non-severe SARS-CoV-2 infection. Background on the study: Alpha and beta chains were unpaired, from unsorted whole-blood bulk RNA. Study-level findings and limits: VDJdb-based matching was biased toward anti-spike CD8 responses and missed private and CD4 specificities.

Attached unique molecular identifiers marked individual cDNA molecules. TCRdb reprocessed the 5' RACE reads via MiXCR and lists one record per CDR3 protein. The sample lists roughly 66,000 distinct CDR3 sequences, roughly 10% occurring once. On this clonotype: Its antigen is not identified.

The CDR3 contains 18 residues. The germline V gene encodes CDR1 SGHNT and CDR2 YYREEE (reference sequence). J lost 0 bases, V lost 4 bases, and 9 bases had no gene match. The sample consisted of whole blood. The receptor was isolated from an adult who was a healthcare worker with PCR-confirmed SARS-CoV-2 infection or an uninfected control (not recorded which). The V call is TRBV5-4, the J call TRBJ2-7; 14 bases match TRBD2. The CDR3 region has the DNA TGTGCCAGCAGCACCGGGACTAGCGGGAGAATCAGCTCCTACGAGCAGTACTTC. The encoded protein is CASSTGTSGRISSYEQYF.